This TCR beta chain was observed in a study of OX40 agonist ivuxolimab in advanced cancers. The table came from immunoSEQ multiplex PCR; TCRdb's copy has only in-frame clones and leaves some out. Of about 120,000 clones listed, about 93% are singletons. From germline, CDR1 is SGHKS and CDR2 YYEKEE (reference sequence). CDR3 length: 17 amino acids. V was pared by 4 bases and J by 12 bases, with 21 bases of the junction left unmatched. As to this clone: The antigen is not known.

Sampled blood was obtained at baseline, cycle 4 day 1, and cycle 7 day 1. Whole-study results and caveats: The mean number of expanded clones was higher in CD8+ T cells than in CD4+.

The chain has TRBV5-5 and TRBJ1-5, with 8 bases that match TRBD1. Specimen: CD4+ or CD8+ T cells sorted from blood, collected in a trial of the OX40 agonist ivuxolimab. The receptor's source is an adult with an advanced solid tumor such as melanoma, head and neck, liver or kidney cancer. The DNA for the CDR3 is TGTGCCAGCAGCCGGTTTACACCACGGCAGGGGGCTTCACACCAGCATTTT. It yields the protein CASSRFTPRQGASHQHF. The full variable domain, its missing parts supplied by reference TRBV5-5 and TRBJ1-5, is DAGVTQSPTHLIKTRGQQVTLRCSPISGHKSVSWYQQVLGQGPQFIFQYYEKEERGRGNFPDRFSARQFPNYSSELNVNALLLGDSALYLCASSRFTPRQGASHQHFGDGTRLSIL.